This T cell receptor (beta chain) was sequenced in a study of cytotoxic CD8 clonotypes in ibrutinib-treated CLL (dated by TCRdb to the early 2020s). Context from the whole study: The cohort was composed of under 12 relapsed/refractory and around 15 treatment-naive patients; IGHV unmutated status was identified in fewer than 18 patients. Partial responses were observed in about 24 patients and complete responses in 2; after a median follow-up of 68 months, remission was maintained in 15 or so patients and progression was observed in roughly twelve. Response samples were obtained after a median of approximately eleven months of treatment, with a range of roughly 6 to 40 months. An average of around 250,000 productive templates and roughly 94,000 productive rearrangements was obtained per sample. Of the 86 people in the trial, about 25 had longitudinal samples available. Cryopreserved peripheral blood mononuclear cells were obtained prior to treatment, at the time of response, and at either disease progression or sustained remission. Every sample from remission and from progressive disease was obtained while the patients were still on ibrutinib. The study at large found these results: Sustained-remission and progressing patients did not have matched sampling times, and lymph node repertoires were not examined. Public clonotypes were rare and either shrank or stayed stable during treatment, and the rise in clonality at ibrutinib response reflected expansion of private clonotypes. At ibrutinib response clonality went up, during sustained remission it held steady, and at progression it dropped back toward baseline. Baseline clonality exceeded that of age-matched healthy donors and correlated strongly with circulating CD8+ T-cell counts.

V is cut by 5 bases and J by 0 bases, and the space between the germline ends is 3 bases. Inclusive of the bounding cysteine and phenylalanine, the CDR3 is 11 residues long. Of the read, only the CDR3 DNA is kept; its 33 bases are in frame from base 1. Taken from the germline V gene (reference sequence), the CDR1 and CDR2 loops are DFQATT and SNEGSKA. The time point label here, explained by the study, means: approximately twelve months on ibrutinib. For TCR beta library preparation, roughly 1.8 micrograms of genomic DNA was extracted from cryopreserved PBMCs. Longitudinal blood samples from CLL patients on ibrutinib monotherapy were analyzed using high-throughput TCR beta sequencing. The patients took part in an open-label, single-center phase 2 trial of ibrutinib monotherapy. A remark on this clone: Its antigen has not been determined. No base qualities exist here, and no much larger clone lies one base off it.

The goal of deep resolution MiSeq sequencing was a depth between 1 in 1 million and 1 in 200,000 T cells, and coverage averaged 10x per clonotype. The immunoSEQ hsTCRB Kit was used to generate the TCR beta libraries. The study's processing was this. Data were analyzed with ImmunoSEQ Data Assistant and ImmunoSEQ Analyzer, with V, D and J genes assigned per IMGT definitions. Clonality, which ranges from 0 to 1, was calculated by subtracting the normalized Shannon entropy of productive rearrangement frequencies from one. Only overrepresented clonotypes making up at least 0.05% of the repertoire of each patient were included in the public clonotype analysis. Approximately 12 age-matched healthy donor repertoires from immuneACCESS were used as controls for clonality. TCRdb mirrors the immuneACCESS table, restricted to in-frame sequences. Some clones are absent from its copies; in checked studies, under half trace to an unresolved V gene, and the reason for the others is unknown. For V, J and clone size, that table is used; D and trimming come from the DNA. The sample data list tens of thousands of clones, and roughly 57% of these were observed just once. Clones ranked in the top ten supply approximately 29% of the sample.

The chain joins TRBV20-1 to TRBJ2-3; no D segment can be confidently identified. The sequenced sample was PBMCs, obtained after 12 months of ibrutinib treatment. The TCR originated in a human donor with chronic lymphocytic leukemia. CDR3 sequence: CSAESTDTQYF. The DNA reads TGCAGTGCTGAGAGCACAGATACGCAGTATTTT.